This T cell receptor (beta chain) was sequenced for a study of spatial heterogeneity in lung cancer. As for the study in general: Raw-read counts averaged over ten per unique TCR and UMI combination.

Time point indicated: sample taken at primary tumor resection. Unsorted whole RNA of tumor, nontumor lung or frozen PBMC was sequenced. A total of 72 untreated early-stage non-small cell lung cancer patients served as donors. This clonotype rates as medium-sized. Its matching antigen is unknown. The germline CDR1 and CDR2 sequences are SGHRS and YFSETQ. V gave up 4 bases and J gave up 3 bases, with 15 bases separating them. The CDR3 totals 15 residues. Overall study results and limits: Compared with follow-up, resection was when ubiquitous expanded tumor TCRs appeared in blood more.

All TCR cDNA molecules were individually tagged with a unique molecular identifier. TCRdb fed the 5' RACE reads into MiXCR, producing one record per CDR3 protein. The repertoire holds about 23,000 distinct CDR3 sequences, with 4% to 6% as singletons. This sequence originates from a male donor with early-stage non-small cell lung cancer. The starting material was PBMCs, obtained at surgery. The rearrangement uses TRBV5-1 and TRBJ2-3; D is uncertain. The CDR3, as DNA: TGCGCCAGCAGCATGACTGGGCGCACGACAGATACGCAGTATTTT. Its protein is CASSMTGRTTDTQYF.